The 8 T cell receptor beta chains presented below share a single source sample, sequenced in a study of memory B cells and T cells in multiple sclerosis. Antigens for these TCRs are unknown. Clones were sequenced by immunoSEQ multiplex PCR, and TCRdb holds only the in-frame ones, with some missing. The sample holds roughly 45,000 clones; 82% are singletons and the top ten take 1% to 1.3%. Separate sequencing covered autoproliferating (CFSE-dim) and non-proliferating (CFSE-high) T cells from stimulus-free culture. Pooled replicate wells came from around 5x10^7 CFSE-labeled PBMCs cultured 7 days without stimulus. Input material: PBMCs from blood kept in culture. Every receptor here comes from a human donor with multiple sclerosis.

The chain has TRBV10-3 and TRBJ2-2; no clear D. The CDR3 length is 15 residues. V dropped 1 base and J dropped 4 bases, with 10 bases sitting between them. Germline CDR1 reads ENHRY; CDR2 reads SYGVKD. CDR3 bases: TGTGCCATCAGTGAGTTATGGACCGGCACCGGGGAGCTGTTTTTT. This encodes CAISELWTGTGELFF.

The chain is built from TRBV7-9 and TRBJ2-2; D remains ambiguous. Trimming removed 2 bases at V and 4 bases at J, with 5 bases between. CDR1 is SEHNR and CDR2 is FQNEAQ in the germline V gene (reference sequence). The CDR3 has 13 residues. The CDR3 DNA reads TGTGCCAGCAGCTTATCCTTCACCGGGGAGCTGTTTTTT. It translates to CASSLSFTGELFF.

CDR3 region: CASSSRPTGELFF. The DNA of the CDR3 is TGTGCCAGCAGTTCCCGCCCCACCGGGGAGCTGTTTTTT. The genes are TRBV6-5 and TRBJ2-2; D is ambiguous. Deletions cut 4 bases from V and 4 bases from J, with 7 bases between. The CDR3 runs to 13 residues. Per germline, CDR1 MNHEY and CDR2 SVGAGI.

This clone was seen more than once but under ten times. The genes are TRBV4-1 and TRBJ1-5; D is perhaps TRBD1 (6 bases). With 0 bases removed from V and 0 bases from J, the gap between germline ends came to 12 bases. The CDR3 contains 17 residues. From germline, CDR1 is MGHRA and CDR2 YSYEKL. The CDR3 nucleotides are TGCGCCAGCAGCCAAGAGCCAGGGGTCTATAGCAATCAGCCCCAGCATTTT. Protein: CASSQEPGVYSNQPQHF.

The chain employs TRBV7-9 and TRBJ2-3; D gene ambiguous. The germline V gene encodes CDR1 SEHNR and CDR2 FQNEAQ (reference sequence). Trimming shortened V by 7 bases and J by 4 bases, and 18 bases separated the two germline ends. This CDR3 is 15 amino acids long. Written as DNA, the CDR3 is TGTGCCAGCACCCTAACGGGCAGGATCGCAGATACGCAGTATTTT. It encodes CASTLTGRIADTQYF.

The genes are TRBV18 and TRBJ1-2; a possible D gene is TRBD1 (5 bases). V was trimmed by 1 base and J by 0 bases, leaving 12 bases between them. Germline V gene sequence: CDR1 KGHSH, CDR2 LQKENI. There are 16 residues in the CDR3. The CDR3 sequence is CASSPLITGANYGYTF. The CDR3, as DNA: TGTGCCAGCTCACCACTAATTACAGGAGCTAACTATGGCTACACCTTC.

This chain connects TRBV15 to TRBJ1-1; D possibly corresponds to TRBD1 (6 bases). Germline values: CDR1 LNHNV, CDR2 YYDKDF (reference sequence). Trimming cost V 4 bases and J 6 bases, with 12 bases left between them. The CDR3 extends over 13 amino acids. Here the CDR3 DNA reads TGTGCCACCAGCACATCACAGGGCCCTGAAGCTTTCTTT. Its translation: CATSTSQGPEAFF.

This chain uses TRBV2 with TRBJ2-3; the match to TRBD2 covers 10 bases. V was pared by 7 bases and J by 1 base, with 2 bases of the junction left unmatched. This CDR3 spans 14 amino acids. The germline gives CDR1 SNHLY, CDR2 FYNNEI. CDR3 amino acids: CASIGTSGTDTQYF. The DNA of the CDR3 is TGTGCCAGCATTGGGACTAGCGGCACAGATACGCAGTATTTT.